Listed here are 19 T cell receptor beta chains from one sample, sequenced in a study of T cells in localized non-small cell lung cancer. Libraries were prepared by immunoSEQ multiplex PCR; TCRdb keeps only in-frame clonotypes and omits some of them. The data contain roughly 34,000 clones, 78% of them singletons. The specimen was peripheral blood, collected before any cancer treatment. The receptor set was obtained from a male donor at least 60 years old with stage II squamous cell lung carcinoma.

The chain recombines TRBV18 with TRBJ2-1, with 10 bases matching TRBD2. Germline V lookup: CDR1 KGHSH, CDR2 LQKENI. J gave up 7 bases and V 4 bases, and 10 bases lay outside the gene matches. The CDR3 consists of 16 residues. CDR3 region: CASSLGLAEGGNEQFF. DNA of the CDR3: TGTGCCAGCTCACTCGGACTAGCGGAGGGCGGAAATGAGCAGTTCTTC.

The CDR3 sequence: CASSSNAGANVLTF. CDR3 bases: TGTGCCAGCAGTTCGAATGCTGGGGCCAACGTCCTGACTTTC. V usage is TRBV7-2 and J usage is TRBJ2-6; D not resolved. The CDR3 totals 14 residues. The V end lost 6 bases, the J end lost 2 bases, and 8 bases lay between the germline ends. CDR1 SGHTA and CDR2 FQGNSA come from the germline V gene.

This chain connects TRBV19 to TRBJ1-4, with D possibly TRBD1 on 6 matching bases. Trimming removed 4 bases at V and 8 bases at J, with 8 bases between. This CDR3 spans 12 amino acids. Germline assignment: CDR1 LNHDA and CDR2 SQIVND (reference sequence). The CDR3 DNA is TGTGCCAGTAGTACCCAGGGGGAAAAACTGTTTTTT. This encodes CASSTQGEKLFF.

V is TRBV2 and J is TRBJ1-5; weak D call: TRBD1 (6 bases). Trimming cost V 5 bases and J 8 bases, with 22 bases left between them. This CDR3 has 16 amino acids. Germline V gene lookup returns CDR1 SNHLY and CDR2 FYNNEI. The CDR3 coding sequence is TGTGCCAGCAGTCCGACGGGGGGGGCGAAAGCGGAGCCCCAGCATTTT. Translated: CASSPTGGAKAEPQHF. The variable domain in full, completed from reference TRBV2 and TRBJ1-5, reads EPEVTQTPSHQVTQMGQEVILRCVPISNHLYFYWYRQILGQKVEFLVSFYNNEISEKSEIFDDQFSVERPDGSNFTLKIRSTKLEDSAMYFCASSPTGGAKAEPQHFGDGTRLSIL.

The CDR3 here is CASSVGTDTGELFF. CDR3 coding DNA: TGTGCCAGCAGTGTCGGGACAGACACCGGGGAGCTGTTTTTT. The chain employs TRBV6-1 and TRBJ2-2, with 7 bases that match TRBD1. This CDR3 is built from 14 residues. The germline V gene encodes CDR1 MNHNS and CDR2 SASEGT. The V segment lost 4 bases and the J segment 3 bases; nucleotides outside the gene matches: 2.

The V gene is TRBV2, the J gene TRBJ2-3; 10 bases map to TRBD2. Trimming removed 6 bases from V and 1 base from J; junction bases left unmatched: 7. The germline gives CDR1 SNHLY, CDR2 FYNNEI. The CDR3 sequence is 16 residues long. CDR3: CASRHQAGGGTDTQYF. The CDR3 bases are TGTGCCAGCAGGCATCAAGCGGGGGGGGGCACAGATACGCAGTATTTT. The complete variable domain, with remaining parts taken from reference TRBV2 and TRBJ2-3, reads EPEVTQTPSHQVTQMGQEVILRCVPISNHLYFYWYRQILGQKVEFLVSFYNNEISEKSEIFDDQFSVERPDGSNFTLKIRSTKLEDSAMYFCASRHQAGGGTDTQYFGPGTRLTVL.

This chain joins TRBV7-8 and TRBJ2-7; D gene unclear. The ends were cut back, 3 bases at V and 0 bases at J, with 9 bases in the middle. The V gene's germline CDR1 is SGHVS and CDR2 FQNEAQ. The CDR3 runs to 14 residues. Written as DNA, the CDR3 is TGTGCCAGCAGCTTTCGAGAGAGCTCCTACGAGCAGTACTTC. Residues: CASSFRESSYEQYF. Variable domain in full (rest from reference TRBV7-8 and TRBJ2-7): GAGVSQSPRYKVAKRGQDVALRCDPISGHVSLFWYQQALGQGPEFLTYFQNEAQLDKSGLPSDRFFAERPEGSVSTLKIQRTQQEDSAVYLCASSFRESSYEQYFGPGTRLTVT.

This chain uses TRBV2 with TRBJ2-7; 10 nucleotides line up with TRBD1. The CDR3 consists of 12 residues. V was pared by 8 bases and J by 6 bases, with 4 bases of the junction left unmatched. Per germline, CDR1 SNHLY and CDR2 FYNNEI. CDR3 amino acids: CASRDRGPEQYF. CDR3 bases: TGTGCCAGCCGGGACAGGGGACCCGAGCAGTACTTC. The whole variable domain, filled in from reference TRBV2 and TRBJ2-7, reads EPEVTQTPSHQVTQMGQEVILRCVPISNHLYFYWYRQILGQKVEFLVSFYNNEISEKSEIFDDQFSVERPDGSNFTLKIRSTKLEDSAMYFCASRDRGPEQYFGPGTRLTVT.

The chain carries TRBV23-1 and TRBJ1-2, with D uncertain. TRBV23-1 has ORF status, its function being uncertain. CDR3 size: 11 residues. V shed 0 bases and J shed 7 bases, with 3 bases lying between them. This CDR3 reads CASSQSSGYTF. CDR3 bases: TGCGCCAGCAGTCAATCGAGTGGCTACACCTTC.

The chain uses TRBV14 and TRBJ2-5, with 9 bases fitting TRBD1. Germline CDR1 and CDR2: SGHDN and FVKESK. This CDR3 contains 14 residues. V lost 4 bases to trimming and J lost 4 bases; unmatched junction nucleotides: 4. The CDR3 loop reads CASSLQGASETQYF. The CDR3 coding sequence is TGTGCCAGCAGCCTACAGGGGGCATCAGAGACCCAGTACTTC.

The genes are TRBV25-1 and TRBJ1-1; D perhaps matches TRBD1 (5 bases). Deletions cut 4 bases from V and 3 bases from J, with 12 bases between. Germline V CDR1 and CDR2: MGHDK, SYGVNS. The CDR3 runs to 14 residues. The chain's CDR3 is CASSVGGGDTEAFF. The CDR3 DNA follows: TGTGCCAGCAGTGTTGGCGGGGGGGACACTGAAGCTTTCTTT.

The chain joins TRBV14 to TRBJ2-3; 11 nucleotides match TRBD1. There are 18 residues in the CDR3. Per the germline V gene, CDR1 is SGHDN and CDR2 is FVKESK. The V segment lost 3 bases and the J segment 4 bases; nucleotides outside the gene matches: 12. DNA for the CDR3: TGTGCCAGCAGCCACCCCGAATGGACAGGGGGCTCGGCAGATACGCAGTATTTT. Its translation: CASSHPEWTGGSADTQYF. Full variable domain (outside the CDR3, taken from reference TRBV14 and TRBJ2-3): EAGVTQFPSHSVIEKGQTVTLRCDPISGHDNLYWYRRVMGKEIKFLLHFVKESKQDESGMPNNRFLAERTGGTYSTLKVQPAELEDSGVYFCASSHPEWTGGSADTQYFGPGTRLTVL.

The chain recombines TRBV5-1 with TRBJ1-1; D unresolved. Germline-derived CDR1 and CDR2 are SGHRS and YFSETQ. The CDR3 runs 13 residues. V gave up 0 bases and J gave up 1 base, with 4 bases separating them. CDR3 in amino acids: CASSLGGNTEAFF. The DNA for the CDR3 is TGCGCCAGCAGCTTGGGGGGGAACACTGAAGCTTTCTTT.

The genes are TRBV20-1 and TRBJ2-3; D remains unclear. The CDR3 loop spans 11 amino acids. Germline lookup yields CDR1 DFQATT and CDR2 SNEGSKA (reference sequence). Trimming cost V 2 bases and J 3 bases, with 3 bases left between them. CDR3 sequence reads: CSARRTDTQYF. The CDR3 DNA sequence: TGCAGTGCTAGACGTACAGATACGCAGTATTTT.

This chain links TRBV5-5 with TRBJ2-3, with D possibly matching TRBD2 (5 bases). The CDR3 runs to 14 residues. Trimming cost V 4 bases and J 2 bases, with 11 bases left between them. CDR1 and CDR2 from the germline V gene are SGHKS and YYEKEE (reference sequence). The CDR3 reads CASSPTSFTDTQYF. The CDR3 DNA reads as TGTGCCAGCAGCCCTACTAGTTTCACAGATACGCAGTATTTT.

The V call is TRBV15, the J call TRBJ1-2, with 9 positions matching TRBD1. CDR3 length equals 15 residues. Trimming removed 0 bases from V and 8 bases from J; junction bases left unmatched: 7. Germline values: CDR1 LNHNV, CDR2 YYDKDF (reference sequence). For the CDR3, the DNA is TGTGCCACCAGCAGAGATTTGGGACAGGGCAGGGGCTACACCTTC. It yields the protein CATSRDLGQGRGYTF.

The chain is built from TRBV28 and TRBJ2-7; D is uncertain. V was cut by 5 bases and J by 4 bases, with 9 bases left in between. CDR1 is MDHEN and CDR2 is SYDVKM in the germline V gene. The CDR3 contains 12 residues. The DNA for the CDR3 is TGTGCCAGCAGTAGGCAAAGGTACGAGCAGTACTTC. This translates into CASSRQRYEQYF.

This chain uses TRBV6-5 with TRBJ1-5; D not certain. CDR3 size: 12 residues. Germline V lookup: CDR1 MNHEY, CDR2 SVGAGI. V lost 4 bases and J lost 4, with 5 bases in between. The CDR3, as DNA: TGTGCCAGCAGTTCCGGGAATCAGCCCCAGCATTTT. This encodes CASSSGNQPQHF.

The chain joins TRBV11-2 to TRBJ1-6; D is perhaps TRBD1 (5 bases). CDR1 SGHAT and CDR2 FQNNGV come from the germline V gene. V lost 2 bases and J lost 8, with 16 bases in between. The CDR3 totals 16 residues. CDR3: CASSLRSGLQDSPLHF. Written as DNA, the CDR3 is TGTGCCAGCAGCTTACGGTCAGGGCTTCAGGATTCACCCCTCCACTTT. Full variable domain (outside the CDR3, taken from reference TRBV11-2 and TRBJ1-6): EAGVAQSPRYKIIEKRQSVAFWCNPISGHATLYWYQQILGQGPKLLIQFQNNGVVDDSQLPKDRFSAERLKGVDSTLKIQPAKLEDSAVYLCASSLRSGLQDSPLHFGNGTRLTVT.